This T cell receptor beta chain was retrieved from a study of cytomegalovirus exposure and HLA in healthy donors. Study overall: Unique TCR beta sequences numbering about 100 million came from around 180 million T cells in an earlier analysis.

On this clone: As yet, its antigen is unknown.

Both 60 Vbeta primers and 13 Jbeta primers went into the PCR. The data were produced by immunoSEQ multiplex PCR, yet TCRdb's version contains in-frame clones alone and is incomplete. In the table there are about 210,000 clones, approximately 79% of which are singletons. Study-wide results and limits: Upon later analysis, HLA-associated TCR beta chains proved more clonally expanded than other, equally common chains. Rare sequences made up most TCRs, while some public TCRs were found in many donors.

Trimming took 1 base from V and 7 from J, leaving 22 bases between them. In germline, CDR1 is KGHSH, CDR2 LQKENI. The CDR3 sequence is 17 residues long. The clonotype originates from a male donor in good health and CMV-seronegative. V usage is TRBV18 and J usage is TRBJ1-2, with TRBD1 as a possible D gene (5 bases). The sequenced material came from PBMCs. The CDR3 DNA reads as TGTGCCAGCTCACCACTGGGACCTGGGGACTTACCGCGTGGCTACACCTTC. It is translated as CASSPLGPGDLPRGYTF.